These 17 T cell receptor beta chains were all obtained from the same sample, sequenced in a study of identical twins. Using its own MiXCR run on the 5' RACE reads, TCRdb lists one record per CDR3 protein. The data show 550,000 to 700,000 distinct CDR3 sequences, roughly 20% seen once. These data were likewise used in another study, on T cells expressing NK-cell markers.

The sample comprised PBMCs. These receptors all come from a woman aged 18 to 35 in good health.

This chain joins TRBV18 and TRBJ2-3, with 10 bases fitting TRBD2. CDR1 and CDR2 (germline): KGHSH, LQKENI. After removal of 2 bases from V and 4 bases from J, the junction contained 3 bases not matched to a gene. The CDR3 has 15 residues. CDR3 sequence (DNA): TGTGCCAGCTCACCAAACCTAGCGGGAGCAGATACGCAGTATTTT. As protein: CASSPNLAGADTQYF.

This clonotype was detected many times. V gene TRBV4-2 combines with J gene TRBJ2-1, with 11 positions matching TRBD2. The CDR3 extends over 17 amino acids. The J segment lost 10 bases and the V segment lost 0 bases, leaving 11 bases of the junction unmatched. The germline V gene has CDR1 LGHNA and CDR2 YNFKEQ. The CDR3 here is CASSQEIRTSGGREQFF. CDR3 sequence (DNA): TGTGCCAGCAGCCAAGAAATCCGCACTAGCGGGGGACGGGAGCAGTTCTTC.

The gene calls are TRBV5-1 and TRBJ1-2, with D possibly matching TRBD1 (5 bases). CDR3 length equals 15 residues. Trimming took off 0 bases at V and 5 bases at J, with 14 bases between the two ends. Germline V CDR1 and CDR2: SGHRS, YFSETQ. CDR3 in amino acids: CASSLAKLQGYGYTF. The DNA for the CDR3 is TGCGCCAGCAGCTTGGCCAAATTGCAGGGTTATGGCTACACCTTC. The full variable domain, in which reference TRBV5-1 and TRBJ1-2 provide the parts outside the CDR3, is KAGVTQTPRYLIKTRGQQVTLSCSPISGHRSVSWYQQTPGQGLQFLFEYFSETQRNKGNFPGRFSGRQFSNSRSEMNVSTLELGDSALYLCASSLAKLQGYGYTFGSGTRLTVV.

The V gene is TRBV19, the J gene TRBJ1-5; a possible D gene is TRBD1 (5 bases). The CDR3 covers 15 residues. Germline V gene lookup returns CDR1 LNHDA and CDR2 SQIVND (reference sequence). V lost 4 bases, J lost 0 bases, and 10 bases lay in between. The CDR3: CASSNGGGSNQPQHF. Here the CDR3 DNA reads TGTGCCAGTAGTAATGGGGGGGGTAGCAATCAGCCCCAGCATTTT.

In this sample, this clonotype turned up many times. The rearrangement joins TRBV5-1 to TRBJ2-7, with a possible D match to TRBD2 (6 bases). The CDR3 runs to 14 residues. Trimming took off 0 bases at V and 1 base at J, with 8 bases between the two ends. Germline lookup yields CDR1 SGHRS and CDR2 YFSETQ. The CDR3 sequence: CASSLAGLSYEQYF. The CDR3 DNA follows: TGCGCCAGCAGCTTGGCGGGACTGTCCTACGAGCAGTACTTC.

This clonotype has only a few counts. This chain connects TRBV4-3 to TRBJ2-7; possible D gene TRBD2, 5 bases. Trimming took 0 bases from V and 0 from J, leaving 12 bases between them. The V gene's germline CDR1 is LGHNA and CDR2 YSLEER. CDR3 size: 16 residues. Here the CDR3 DNA reads TGCGCCAGCAGCCAAGAAATGGCTAGCTCCTCCTACGAGCAGTACTTC. Translated, it gives CASSQEMASSSYEQYF.

Concerning this clonotype: A much larger clone lies one base from this, so it may be a read error. This rearrangement joins TRBV20-1 to TRBJ2-3, with a possible D match to TRBD2 (6 bases). The CDR3 runs to 14 residues. Trimming took off 3 bases at V and 1 base at J, with 11 bases between the two ends. Germline V CDR1 and CDR2: DFQATT, SNEGSKA (reference sequence). The CDR3 spells CSASRGWRTDTQYF. The CDR3 coding sequence is TGCAGTGCTAGTCGGGGGTGGCGCACAGATACGCAGTATTTT.

The V and J genes are TRBV25-1 and TRBJ2-7, with D possibly matching TRBD2 (6 bases). Trimming cost V 3 bases and J 3 bases, with 15 bases left between them. CDR1 and CDR2 from the germline V gene are MGHDK and SYGVNS. The CDR3 runs to 15 residues. The CDR3 DNA reads TGTGCCAGCAGTGAGGGGGACTCAACTATCTACGAGCAGTACTTC. It encodes CASSEGDSTIYEQYF.

This clonotype was picked up a small number of times. This chain joins TRBV6-1 and TRBJ2-1; D possibly corresponds to TRBD1 (5 bases). V lost 4 bases to trimming and J lost 4 bases, with 14 bases between them. CDR3 size: 15 residues. CDR1 is MNHNS, CDR2 SASEGT, per germline. The CDR3 nucleotides are TGTGCCAGCAGTGTGGGGCTGAGGCAGTACAATGAGCAGTTCTTC. It is translated as CASSVGLRQYNEQFF.

The V gene is TRBV29-1, the J gene TRBJ2-5, with 8 nucleotides matching TRBD1. There are 13 residues in the CDR3. V shed 3 bases and J 5 bases; nucleotides not matched to a gene: 5. Looked up from germline, CDR1 is SQVTM and CDR2 is ANQGSEA. The CDR3 here is CSVDQGAGETQYF. The CDR3 nucleotides are TGCAGCGTTGATCAGGGGGCTGGGGAGACCCAGTACTTC.

This clonotype was found many times. The chain is built from TRBV20-1 and TRBJ2-5; 7 bases fit TRBD2. The CDR3 loop spans 15 amino acids. CDR1 and CDR2 (germline): DFQATT, SNEGSKA (reference sequence). V trimming: 0 bases; J trimming: 1 base; junction bases outside the gene matches: 5. This chain's CDR3 is CSAREGTISQETQYF. CDR3 nucleotides: TGCAGTGCTAGAGAGGGGACTATTTCCCAAGAGACCCAGTACTTC.

This clonotype was observed many times. V gene TRBV30 combines with J gene TRBJ2-1; D gene unclear. Trimming took off 8 bases at V and 9 bases at J, with 14 bases between the two ends. Germline assignment: CDR1 GTSNPN and CDR2 SVGIG (reference sequence). The CDR3 spans 11 residues. The CDR3 region has the DNA TGTGCCCAAAGGTCATGGGCTGAGCAGTTCTTC. It yields the protein CAQRSWAEQFF. Together with reference TRBV30 and TRBJ2-1, the CDR3 gives the full variable domain: SQTIHQWPATLVQPVGSPLSLECTVEGTSNPNLYWYRQAAGRGLQLLFYSVGIGQISSEVPQNLSASRPQDRQFILSSKKLLLSDSGFYLCAQRSWAEQFFGPGTRLTVL.

This clonotype showed up just a few times. The chain employs TRBV10-3 and TRBJ2-7, with 9 bases matching TRBD2. This CDR3 is built from 15 residues. The junction had 10 bases not matched to a gene; V was cut back by 4 bases and J by 6 bases. Germline V gene sequence: CDR1 ENHRY, CDR2 SYGVKD. The CDR3 loop is CAISAPGLAALEQYF. For the CDR3, the DNA is TGTGCCATCAGTGCACCGGGACTAGCAGCCCTCGAGCAGTACTTC.

The sample holds a few counts of this clonotype. The V gene is TRBV20-1, the J gene TRBJ1-1, with D uncertain. The CDR3 has 12 amino acids. Germline assignment: CDR1 DFQATT and CDR2 SNEGSKA (reference sequence). Trimming shortened V by 0 bases and J by 4 bases, and 6 bases separated the two germline ends. The CDR3 region is CSAREGSTEAFF. The CDR3 DNA follows: TGCAGTGCTAGAGAAGGGAGCACTGAAGCTTTCTTT.

Remarks on this clonotype: Possible read error: a much larger clone is one base away. The V call is TRBV10-3, the J call TRBJ2-1; 10 bases are a match to TRBD2. The CDR3 spans 20 residues. The V and J ends lost 7 bases and 0 bases, in that order; junction bases with no gene match: 18. The germline CDR1 and CDR2 sequences are ENHRY and SYGVKD. CDR3 coding DNA: TGTGCCATCACCGCCGGAGGACTAGCGGTCCTACAAGGCTCCTACAATGAGCAGTTCTTC. Protein sequence: CAITAGGLAVLQGSYNEQFF.

In the case of this clonotype: One end of the junction varies from germline; a read error may be responsible. The rearrangement uses TRBV4-1 and TRBJ2-1; TRBD2 matches at 8 bases. The CDR3 has 15 residues. Looked up from germline, CDR1 is MGHRA and CDR2 is YSYEKL. DNA of the CDR3: TGCGCCAGTAGCCAAGGGGGACTAGTTAATAATGAGCAGTTCTTC. Translated, it gives CASSQGGLVNNEQFF.

Remarks on this clonotype: The junction differs from germline at one of its ends, possibly a read error. The rearrangement joins TRBV12-3 or TRBV12-4 to TRBJ2-3, with D possibly being TRBD1 (6 bases). The CDR3 has 12 residues. The chain's CDR3 is CASSFNRAPENF. Written as DNA, the CDR3 is TGTGCCAGCAGTTTTAACAGGGCTCCCGAAAATTTT.